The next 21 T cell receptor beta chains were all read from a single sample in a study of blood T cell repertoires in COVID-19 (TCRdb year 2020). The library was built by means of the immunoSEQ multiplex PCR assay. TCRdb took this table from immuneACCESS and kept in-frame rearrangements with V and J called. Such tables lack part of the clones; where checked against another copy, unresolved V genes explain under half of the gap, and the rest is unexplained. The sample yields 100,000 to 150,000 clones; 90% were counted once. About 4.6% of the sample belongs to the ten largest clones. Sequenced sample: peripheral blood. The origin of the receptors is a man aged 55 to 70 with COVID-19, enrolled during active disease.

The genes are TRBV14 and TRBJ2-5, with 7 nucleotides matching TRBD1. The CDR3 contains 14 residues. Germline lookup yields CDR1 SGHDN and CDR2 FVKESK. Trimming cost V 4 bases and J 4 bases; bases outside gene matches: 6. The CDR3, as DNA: TGTGCCAGCAGCCCCACAGGGGTTGGAGAGACCCAGTACTTC. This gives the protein CASSPTGVGETQYF.

For the CDR3, the DNA is TGTGCCAGCAGTTTAGCGGGAGTGGCAGATACGCAGTATTTT. It encodes CASSLAGVADTQYF. The chain carries TRBV28 and TRBJ2-3; 7 bases align to TRBD2. V lost 2 bases, J lost 4 bases, and 3 bases stayed unmatched. CDR3 length: 14 residues. Germline V gene data show CDR1 as MDHEN and CDR2 as SYDVKM.

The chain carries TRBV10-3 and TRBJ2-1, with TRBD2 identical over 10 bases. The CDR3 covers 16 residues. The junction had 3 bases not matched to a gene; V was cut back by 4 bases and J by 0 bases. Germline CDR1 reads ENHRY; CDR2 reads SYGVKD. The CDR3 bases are TGTGCCATCAGTGGGACTAGCGGAAGCTCCTACAATGAGCAGTTCTTC. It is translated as CAISGTSGSSYNEQFF.

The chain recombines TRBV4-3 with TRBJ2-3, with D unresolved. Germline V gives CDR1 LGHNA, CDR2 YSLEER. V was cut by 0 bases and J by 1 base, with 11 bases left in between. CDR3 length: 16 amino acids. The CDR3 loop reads CASSQERDIGTDTQYF. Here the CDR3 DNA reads TGCGCCAGCAGCCAAGAGCGTGATATAGGCACAGATACGCAGTATTTT.

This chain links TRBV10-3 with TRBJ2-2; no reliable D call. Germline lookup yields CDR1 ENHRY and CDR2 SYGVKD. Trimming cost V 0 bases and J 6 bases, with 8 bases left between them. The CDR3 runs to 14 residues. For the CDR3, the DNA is TGTGCCATCAGTGAGTCTTTAAGCCCCGGGGAGCTGTTTTTT. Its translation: CAISESLSPGELFF.

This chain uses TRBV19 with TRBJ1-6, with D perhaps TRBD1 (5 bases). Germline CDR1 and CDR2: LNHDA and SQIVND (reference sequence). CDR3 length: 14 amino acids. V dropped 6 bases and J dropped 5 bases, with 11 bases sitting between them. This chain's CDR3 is CASRTGEDNSPLHF. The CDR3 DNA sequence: TGTGCCAGTAGAACAGGCGAAGATAATTCACCCCTCCACTTT.

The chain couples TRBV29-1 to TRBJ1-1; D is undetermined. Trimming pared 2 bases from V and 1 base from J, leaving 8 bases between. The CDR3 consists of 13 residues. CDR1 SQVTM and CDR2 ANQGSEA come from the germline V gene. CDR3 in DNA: TGCAGCGTTGAACAGATACAGAACACTGAAGCTTTCTTT. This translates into CSVEQIQNTEAFF.

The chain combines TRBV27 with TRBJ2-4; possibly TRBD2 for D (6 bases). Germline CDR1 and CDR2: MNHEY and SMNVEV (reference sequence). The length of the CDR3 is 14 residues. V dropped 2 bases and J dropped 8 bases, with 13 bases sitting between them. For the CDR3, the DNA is TGTGCCAGCAGTTTAAAGGGTAGGGAGGACATTCAGTACTTC. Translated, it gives CASSLKGREDIQYF.

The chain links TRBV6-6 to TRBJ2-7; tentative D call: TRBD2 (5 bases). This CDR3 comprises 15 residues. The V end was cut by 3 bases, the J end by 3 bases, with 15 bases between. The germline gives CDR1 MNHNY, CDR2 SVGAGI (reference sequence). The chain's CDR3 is CASSYQSRRDYEQYF. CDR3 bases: TGTGCCAGCAGTTATCAAAGTCGCCGGGACTACGAGCAGTACTTC.

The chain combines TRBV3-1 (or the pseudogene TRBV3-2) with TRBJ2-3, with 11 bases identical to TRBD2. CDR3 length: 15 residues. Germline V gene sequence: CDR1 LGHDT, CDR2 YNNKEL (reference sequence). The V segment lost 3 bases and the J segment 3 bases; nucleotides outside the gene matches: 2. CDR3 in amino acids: CASSHIAGGTDTQYF. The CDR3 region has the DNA TGTGCCAGCAGCCACATAGCGGGAGGGACAGATACGCAGTATTTT.

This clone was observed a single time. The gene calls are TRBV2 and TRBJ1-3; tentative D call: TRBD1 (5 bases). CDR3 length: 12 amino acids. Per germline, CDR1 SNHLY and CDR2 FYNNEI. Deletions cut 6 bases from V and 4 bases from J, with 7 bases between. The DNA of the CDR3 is TGTGCCAGCAGCGGGGGGGGAAACACCATATATTTT. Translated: CASSGGGNTIYF.

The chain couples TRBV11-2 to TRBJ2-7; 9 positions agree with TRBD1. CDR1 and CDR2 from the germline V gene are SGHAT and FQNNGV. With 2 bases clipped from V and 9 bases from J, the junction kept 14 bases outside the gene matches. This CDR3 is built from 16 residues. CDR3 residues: CASSLFVGTGTARQYF. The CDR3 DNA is TGTGCCAGCAGCTTATTCGTCGGGACAGGGACCGCTCGGCAGTACTTC.

The CDR3 spells CASSQPSSNQPQHF. In DNA form, the CDR3 reads TGTGCCAGCAGCCAACCCAGTAGCAATCAGCCCCAGCATTTT. This sequence joins TRBV14 and TRBJ1-5; no clear D. In germline, CDR1 is SGHDN, CDR2 FVKESK. V was cut by 2 bases and J by 0 bases, with 5 bases left in between. This CDR3 contains 14 residues.

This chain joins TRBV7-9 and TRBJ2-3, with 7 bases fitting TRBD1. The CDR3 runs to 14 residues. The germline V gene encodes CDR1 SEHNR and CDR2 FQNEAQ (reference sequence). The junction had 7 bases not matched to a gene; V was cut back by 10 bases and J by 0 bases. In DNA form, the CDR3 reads TGTGCCACCACCCGGGACAGAAGCACAGATACGCAGTATTTT. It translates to CATTRDRSTDTQYF.

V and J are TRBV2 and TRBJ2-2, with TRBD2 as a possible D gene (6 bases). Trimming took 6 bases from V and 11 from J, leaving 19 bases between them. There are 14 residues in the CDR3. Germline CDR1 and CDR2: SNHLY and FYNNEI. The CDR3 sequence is CASRVILGGLELFF. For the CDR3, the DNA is TGTGCCAGCAGGGTGATACTGGGGGGACTCGAGCTGTTTTTT.

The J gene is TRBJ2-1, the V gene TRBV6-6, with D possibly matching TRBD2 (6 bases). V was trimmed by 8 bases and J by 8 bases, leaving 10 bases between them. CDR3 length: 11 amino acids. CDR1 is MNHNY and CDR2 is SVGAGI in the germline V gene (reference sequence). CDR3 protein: CASVGGDEQFF. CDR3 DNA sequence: TGTGCCAGCGTGGGCGGGGATGAGCAGTTCTTC.

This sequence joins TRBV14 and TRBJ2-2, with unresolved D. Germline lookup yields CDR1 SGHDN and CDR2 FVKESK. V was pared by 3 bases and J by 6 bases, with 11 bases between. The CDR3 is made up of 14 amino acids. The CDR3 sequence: CASSQNSPPGELFF. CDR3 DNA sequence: TGTGCCAGCAGCCAGAACAGCCCGCCCGGGGAGCTGTTTTTT. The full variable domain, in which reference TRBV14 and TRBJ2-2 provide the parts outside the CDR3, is EAGVTQFPSHSVIEKGQTVTLRCDPISGHDNLYWYRRVMGKEIKFLLHFVKESKQDESGMPNNRFLAERTGGTYSTLKVQPAELEDSGVYFCASSQNSPPGELFFGEGSRLTVL.

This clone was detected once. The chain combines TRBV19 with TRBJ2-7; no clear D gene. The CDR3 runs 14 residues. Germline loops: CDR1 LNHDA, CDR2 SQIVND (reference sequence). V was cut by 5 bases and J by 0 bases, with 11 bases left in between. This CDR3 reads CASSWAGHSYEQYF. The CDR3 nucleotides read TGTGCCAGTAGTTGGGCTGGGCACTCCTACGAGCAGTACTTC.

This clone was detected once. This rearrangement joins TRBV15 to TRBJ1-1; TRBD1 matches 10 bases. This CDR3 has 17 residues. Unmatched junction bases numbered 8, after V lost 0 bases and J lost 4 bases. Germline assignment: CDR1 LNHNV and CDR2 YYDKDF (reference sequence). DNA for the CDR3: TGTGCCACCAGCAGAGATCCTAGGGACAGGGGAGGCACTGAAGCTTTCTTT. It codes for CATSRDPRDRGGTEAFF.

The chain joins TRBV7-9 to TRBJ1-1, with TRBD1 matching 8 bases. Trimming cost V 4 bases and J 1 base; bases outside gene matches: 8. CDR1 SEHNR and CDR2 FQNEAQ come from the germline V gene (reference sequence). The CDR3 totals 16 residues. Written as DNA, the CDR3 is TGTGCCAGCAGCTCCCCCCCGGGACAGGAGAACACTGAAGCTTTCTTT. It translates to CASSSPPGQENTEAFF.

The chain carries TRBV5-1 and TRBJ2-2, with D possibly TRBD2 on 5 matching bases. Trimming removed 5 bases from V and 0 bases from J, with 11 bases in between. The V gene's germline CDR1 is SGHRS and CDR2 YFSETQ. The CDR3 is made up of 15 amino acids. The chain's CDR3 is CASRRVGSNTGELFF. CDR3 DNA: TGCGCCAGCAGGCGGGTCGGATCGAACACCGGGGAGCTGTTTTTT.